This T cell receptor beta chain was documented in a study of OX40 agonist ivuxolimab in advanced cancers. Study-level background: Ivuxolimab, which targeted the costimulatory receptor OX40 (CD134), was an agonistic, fully human IgG2 monoclonal antibody. Intravenous ivuxolimab was administered to patients every 2 weeks at six dose levels: 0.01, 0.1, 0.3, 1.5, 3 and 10 mg/kg. Of the 52 patients in dose escalation, some 20 had hepatocellular carcinoma, some 15 had melanoma, 9 had renal cell carcinoma and 9 had head and neck cancer. The dose-escalation cohort was roughly 83% male with a mean age of approximately 60 years, ranging from roughly 23 to 79. Patients were allowed to have had prior anti-PD-1, anti-PD-L1 or anti-CTLA-4 therapy, and around 40% of the dose-escalation patients had previously received checkpoint inhibitors. Three dose-escalation patients achieved partial responses, one with hepatocellular carcinoma and two with cutaneous melanoma. The point of sequencing TCRbeta in the periphery was to test whether ivuxolimab changed TCR sequence diversity and drove clonal T-cell expansion. The paper covers the monotherapy dose-escalation part of the phase I ivuxolimab trial, which included N ≈ 50 patients.

Study-wide conclusions, independent of this receptor: The antigen specificity of the clonally expanded peripheral T cells was not determined. At doses of 0.1 to 3.0 mg/kg, clonal expansion of both CD4+ and CD8+ T cells in blood was seen between baseline and week 6. In the 0.1-3.0 mg/kg groups, partial responders had among the lowest normalized peripheral clonal expansion, particularly in CD8+ T cells. After ivuxolimab, more expanded clones were found on average in CD8+ T cells than in CD4+ T cells. Low levels of normalized T-cell clonal expansion were also shown by some nonresponding patients.

Worth noting for this clone: The antigen this receptor binds is unknown. No much larger clone is present one base from it, and per-base qualities are unavailable.

CDR1 and CDR2 were assigned from the germline V gene as SGHTA and FQGNSA. The CDR3 runs 14 amino acids, cysteine and phenylalanine included. CDR3 DNA only is kept here, 42 bases in frame from base 1. V gives up 2 bases and J gives up 7 bases, and the segment between their germline ends measures 15 bases. Patients with autoimmune disease history or receiving systemic immunosuppression were excluded from the trial. Peripheral blood for TCR sequencing was drawn from every dose cohort at baseline, at cycle 4 day 1 and at cycle 7 day 1. The samples were drawn from a first-in-human, open-label, multicenter phase I dose-escalation trial of ivuxolimab. Adults with locally advanced or metastatic melanoma, renal cell, hepatocellular, or head and neck squamous cell carcinoma were enrolled in the trial. Before TCR sequencing, CD4+ T cells and CD8+ T cells from peripheral blood were sorted into separate populations.

Genomic DNA was extracted from sorted cells for sequencing of the TCRbeta CDR3 region. TCRbeta CDR3 regions were sequenced using the immunoSEQ Assay. TCRdb took this table from immuneACCESS and kept in-frame rearrangements with V and J called. Such tables lack part of the clones; where checked against another copy, unresolved V genes explain under half of the gap, and the rest is unexplained. Across this sample there are about 100,000 clones, with 91% seen only once. Approximately 1.2% of the sample is held by the ten biggest clonotypes. The source material was CD4+ or CD8+ T cells sorted from blood, sampled in a trial of the OX40 agonist ivuxolimab. The clonotype was recovered from an adult with an advanced solid tumor such as melanoma, head and neck, liver or kidney cancer. The chain uses TRBV7-2 and TRBJ2-7, with a tentative D gene TRBD2 over 6 matching bases. The CDR3 has the sequence CASSLKRSRGEQYF. In nucleotide form, the sequence is TGTGCCAGCAGCTTAAAGCGGAGCCGGGGGGAGCAGTACTTC.